The 23 T cell receptor beta chains below were found in one sample sequenced in a study of blood T cell repertoires in COVID-19. Data came from immunoSEQ multiplex PCR; TCRdb stores just in-frame clones and leaves some out. The sample holds over 85,000 clones, about nine tenths seen once. The source material was peripheral blood. These receptors were taken from a male donor with acute or convalescent COVID-19.

The V gene is TRBV29-1, the J gene TRBJ2-4; D is unresolved. V dropped 6 bases and J dropped 0 bases, with 12 bases sitting between them. The CDR3 covers 14 residues. The germline CDR1 and CDR2 sequences are SQVTM and ANQGSEA. The CDR3 sequence: CSVAPNLAKNIQYF. The CDR3 DNA follows: TGCAGCGTCGCACCTAACCTAGCCAAAAACATTCAGTACTTC.

V is TRBV6-5 and J is TRBJ1-1; D call uncertain. The CDR3 extends over 15 amino acids. CDR1 is MNHEY, CDR2 SVGAGI, per germline. Trimming left V 0 bases short and J 1 base short, with 9 bases between. This CDR3 reads CASSYSAQSNTEAFF. The CDR3 nucleotides read TGTGCCAGCAGTTACTCCGCACAGTCGAACACTGAAGCTTTCTTT.

V and J are TRBV5-6 and TRBJ1-1; 9 bases are shared with TRBD1. This CDR3 is built from 18 residues. The germline CDR1 and CDR2 sequences are SGHDT and YYEEEE. The trim removed 4 bases at V and 3 bases at J, leaving 16 bases unmatched. Here the CDR3 reads CASSAPGQGIQGDTEAFF. CDR3 coding DNA: TGTGCCAGCAGCGCACCGGGACAGGGTATCCAAGGGGACACTGAAGCTTTCTTT.

V usage is TRBV29-1 and J usage is TRBJ2-7, with TRBD1 identical over 10 bases. CDR3 length equals 14 residues. The ends lost 7 bases at V and 2 bases at J; junction bases unmatched: 8. CDR1 is SQVTM and CDR2 is ANQGSEA in the germline V gene. The CDR3 region is CSAVGTGATYEQYF. CDR3 coding DNA: TGCAGCGCTGTGGGGACAGGGGCAACCTACGAGCAGTACTTC.

The chain carries TRBV2 and TRBJ1-1; no clear D gene. The CDR3 consists of 14 residues. V lost 5 bases, J lost 0 bases, and 10 bases lay in between. CDR1 is SNHLY and CDR2 is FYNNEI in the germline V gene. In nucleotides, the CDR3 is TGTGCCAGCAGTCGGACGGACTTGAACACTGAAGCTTTCTTT. Translation gives CASSRTDLNTEAFF.

The chain employs TRBV9 and TRBJ2-1, with 10 nucleotides matching TRBD1. The CDR3 runs 13 residues. Germline CDR1 is SGDLS and CDR2 is YYNGEE. J was trimmed by 7 bases and V by 4 bases; bases with no gene match: 2. The CDR3 spells CASSPGQGNEQFF. CDR3 sequence (DNA): TGTGCCAGCAGCCCGGGACAGGGGAATGAGCAGTTCTTC.

This clone was seen only once. V gene TRBV3-1 (or the pseudogene TRBV3-2) combines with J gene TRBJ1-1, with unresolved D. The CDR3 is made up of 14 amino acids. CDR1 LGHDT and CDR2 YNNKEL come from the germline V gene (reference sequence). Trimming took off 4 bases at V and 5 bases at J, with 14 bases between the two ends. Written as DNA, the CDR3 is TGTGCCAGCAGCCTAGGGCCCCGGGGTACTGAAGCTTTCTTT. This gives the protein CASSLGPRGTEAFF.

The V call is TRBV19, the J call TRBJ1-3; D is unresolved. The germline gives CDR1 LNHDA, CDR2 SQIVND (reference sequence). The germline V and J ends were trimmed by 6 bases and 0 bases, with 9 bases remaining between them. This CDR3 is 14 amino acids long. The CDR3 here is CASSSGFSGNTIYF. For the CDR3, the DNA is TGTGCCAGTAGCTCAGGATTCTCTGGAAACACCATATATTTT.

This clone turned up a few times. This sequence joins TRBV5-1 and TRBJ1-1; possible D gene TRBD1, 6 bases. In germline, CDR1 is SGHRS, CDR2 YFSETQ. The CDR3 runs to 15 residues. V was trimmed by 4 bases and J by 1 base, leaving 14 bases between them. As DNA, the CDR3 is TGCGCCAGCAGCGGTACAGGGAGCGGGAACACTGAAGCTTTCTTT. This sequence encodes CASSGTGSGNTEAFF.

V gene TRBV6-5 combines with J gene TRBJ1-6, with D perhaps TRBD1 (5 bases). Germline lookup yields CDR1 MNHEY and CDR2 SVGAGI. The CDR3 has 13 amino acids. V was shortened by 7 bases and J by 8 bases, with 12 bases between the two germline ends. CDR3 sequence reads: CASTDTNYSPLHF. CDR3 sequence (DNA): TGTGCCAGCACGGACACCAATTATTCACCCCTCCACTTT.

The chain couples TRBV7-6 to TRBJ2-3; 9 bases are a match to TRBD1. The V segment lost 1 base and the J segment 1 base; nucleotides outside the gene matches: 6. This CDR3 comprises 17 residues. The germline gives CDR1 SGHVS, CDR2 FNYEAQ. The DNA of the CDR3 is TGTGCCAGCAGCTTAGTAGGACAGGGGATAGGCACAGATACGCAGTATTTT. Protein sequence: CASSLVGQGIGTDTQYF.

The genes are TRBV5-8 and TRBJ1-2; D gene unclear. The CDR3 has 12 residues. Trimming stripped 4 bases from V and 7 bases from J, with 11 bases between. Per germline, CDR1 SGHTS and CDR2 YDEGEE. CDR3 protein: CASSANRFGYTF. The DNA for the CDR3 is TGTGCCAGCAGCGCCAACCGGTTTGGCTACACCTTC.

The chain carries TRBV7-9 and TRBJ1-2, with D possibly matching TRBD1 (5 bases). Germline V lookup: CDR1 SEHNR, CDR2 FQNEAQ (reference sequence). The CDR3 totals 15 residues. V shed 2 bases and J shed 1 base, with 11 bases lying between them. The chain's CDR3 is CASSLYRTVNYGYTF. The CDR3 nucleotides are TGTGCCAGCAGCTTATACAGGACCGTTAACTATGGCTACACCTTC.

This clone appeared once. The chain combines TRBV5-1 with TRBJ2-7; TRBD2 matches at 8 bases. CDR3 length: 16 residues. J was trimmed by 0 bases and V by 5 bases; bases with no gene match: 10. Per the germline V gene, CDR1 is SGHRS and CDR2 is YFSETQ. The DNA for the CDR3 is TGCGCCAGCAGGAGCGGGGGCGTTGTAATCTCCTACGAGCAGTACTTC. Amino acids: CASRSGGVVISYEQYF.

This clone is a singleton in its sample. The gene calls are TRBV9 and TRBJ2-5; weak D call: TRBD1 (5 bases). CDR3 length: 14 residues. Germline loops: CDR1 SGDLS, CDR2 YYNGEE. Between the trimmed V and J ends, which lost 0 bases and 4 bases, there was a span of 10 bases. The CDR3 DNA is TGTGCCAGCAGCGTAGTAGGGCAGGGAGAGACCCAGTACTTC. This encodes CASSVVGQGETQYF.

J is TRBJ2-7 and V is TRBV27, with TRBD1 matching over 7 bases. The V gene's germline CDR1 is MNHEY and CDR2 SMNVEV (reference sequence). V was pared by 6 bases and J by 4 bases, with 15 bases of the junction left unmatched. This CDR3 region has 16 residues. The CDR3 DNA sequence: TGTGCCAGCAGCCTATACTCCAGGGGGAGAAGGTACGAGCAGTACTTC. It specifies CASSLYSRGRRYEQYF.

This chain joins TRBV24-1 and TRBJ1-2; 7 nucleotides line up with TRBD1. Germline trimming cut 7 bases from V and 2 bases from J; bases unmatched to any gene: 6. Germline CDR1 and CDR2: KGHDR and SFDVKD. The CDR3 has 14 residues. The CDR3 region is CATSPGTENYGYTF. DNA of the CDR3: TGTGCCACCAGCCCCGGGACAGAGAACTATGGCTACACCTTC.

The CDR3 bases are TGTGCCAGCAGCCTCCAAGGCGGGAACACCGGGGAGCTGTTTTTT. It is translated as CASSLQGGNTGELFF. The J gene is TRBJ2-2, the V gene TRBV7-2; D is uncertain. CDR3 length: 15 residues. Trimming took off 5 bases at V and 1 base at J, with 11 bases between the two ends. Germline lookup yields CDR1 SGHTA and CDR2 FQGNSA.

This clone was observed a single time. V is TRBV7-2 and J is TRBJ2-5; 13 nucleotides align to TRBD2. Looked up from germline, CDR1 is SGHTA and CDR2 is FQGNSA. V gave up 0 bases and J gave up 4 bases; unmatched junction bases: 5. The length of the CDR3 is 17 residues. This CDR3 reads CASSLAPRLAGGETQYF. The CDR3 DNA reads TGTGCCAGCAGCTTAGCCCCAAGACTAGCGGGGGGAGAGACCCAGTACTTC.

This chain connects TRBV5-5 to TRBJ2-5; a possible D gene is TRBD1 (5 bases). V was cut by 4 bases and J by 2 bases, with 12 bases left in between. The CDR3 is 14 residues long. The germline gives CDR1 SGHKS, CDR2 YYEKEE (reference sequence). The CDR3 DNA is TGTGCCAGCAGCCCTCGGCAGGGTCAAGAGACCCAGTACTTC. Translating it yields CASSPRQGQETQYF.

The chain employs TRBV30 and TRBJ1-4; 8 positions match TRBD1. Germline V CDR1 and CDR2: GTSNPN, SVGIG (reference sequence). The CDR3 contains 16 residues. Trimming took 3 bases from V and 4 from J; bases not matched to a gene: 10. The CDR3 protein is CAWRQIQGARNEKLFF. The CDR3 region has the DNA TGTGCCTGGAGGCAAATCCAGGGGGCCCGTAATGAAAAACTGTTTTTT.

This clone was found a few times. This chain uses TRBV5-6 with TRBJ2-3, with a tentative D call TRBD1 (5 bases). This CDR3 contains 15 residues. The V and J ends lost 0 bases and 4 bases respectively, with 12 bases between them. Germline values: CDR1 SGHDT, CDR2 YYEEEE. The CDR3 is CASSLVPRVPDTQYF. DNA of the CDR3: TGTGCCAGCAGCTTGGTCCCCAGGGTCCCAGATACGCAGTATTTT.

The chain carries TRBV2 and TRBJ1-1; D perhaps matches TRBD1 (5 bases). The CDR3 extends over 17 amino acids. Looked up from germline, CDR1 is SNHLY and CDR2 is FYNNEI. Trimming removed 0 bases from V and 6 bases from J, with 20 bases in between. The CDR3, as DNA: TGTGCCAGCAGTGAAGCGCGGGTGGCAGGGCGGGGGGCTGAAGCTTTCTTT. It is translated as CASSEARVAGRGAEAFF.